This is a list of T cell receptor beta chains from one sample in a study of blood T cell repertoires in COVID-19. Here immunoSEQ multiplex PCR was the method, and the copy in TCRdb shows in-frame clones only, minus some. The data hold about 300,000 clones, with more than 85% observed a single time. The sample taken for sequencing was peripheral blood. The source of these receptors is a man between 65 and 85 years old with acute or convalescent COVID-19. Each CDR3 is given with its conserved first and last residue. The order of the fields is clone size, V gene, D gene, J gene, CDR3 protein, CDR3 DNA. A D gene is named only where the DNA matches it firmly. Rows give clone size only sometimes, using once, few, many, or a class for an expanded clone.

clone size: .; V gene: TRBV10-3; D gene: TRBD2; J gene: TRBJ2-3; CDR3 protein: CASTGLAGGTDTQYF; CDR3 DNA: TGTGCCAGCACAGGACTAGCGGGGGGCACAGATACGCAGTATTTT
clone size: .; V gene: TRBV18; D gene: .; J gene: TRBJ2-5; CDR3 protein: CASSPREAAQETQYF; CDR3 DNA: TGTGCCAGCTCACCGAGGGAGGCTGCCCAAGAGACCCAGTACTTC
clone size: .; V gene: TRBV18; D gene: TRBD1; J gene: TRBJ1-2; CDR3 protein: CASSPGTGRGTNYGYTF; CDR3 DNA: TGTGCCAGCTCACCGGGGACAGGGCGAGGAACTAACTATGGCTACACCTTC
clone size: .; V gene: TRBV18; D gene: .; J gene: TRBJ2-3; CDR3 protein: CASSLQGGTDTQYF; CDR3 DNA: TGTGCCAGCTCACTACAGGGCGGGACAGATACGCAGTATTTT
clone size: .; V gene: TRBV9; D gene: .; J gene: TRBJ2-7; CDR3 protein: CASSVGPHSYEQYF; CDR3 DNA: TGTGCCAGCAGCGTTGGGCCACACTCCTACGAGCAGTACTTC
clone size: once; V gene: TRBV24-1; D gene: .; J gene: TRBJ1-3; CDR3 protein: CATSDSRGSGNTIYF; CDR3 DNA: TGTGCCACCAGTGATTCAAGGGGCTCTGGAAACACCATATATTTT
clone size: .; V gene: TRBV15; D gene: .; J gene: TRBJ1-2; CDR3 protein: CATNPARAQDYGYTF; CDR3 DNA: TGTGCCACCAATCCGGCGAGGGCCCAGGACTATGGCTACACCTTC
clone size: .; V gene: TRBV28; D gene: TRBD1; J gene: TRBJ1-5; CDR3 protein: CASSSQGATNQPQHF; CDR3 DNA: TGTGCCAGCAGTTCACAGGGGGCCACCAATCAGCCCCAGCATTTT
clone size: .; V gene: TRBV5-1; D gene: .; J gene: TRBJ2-5; CDR3 protein: CASSLGGQSSETQYF; CDR3 DNA: TGCGCCAGCAGCTTGGGTGGGCAGTCCTCTGAGACCCAGTACTTC
clone size: .; V gene: TRBV2; D gene: .; J gene: TRBJ1-1; CDR3 protein: CASSVYGAEAFF; CDR3 DNA: TGTGCCAGCAGCGTGTACGGGGCTGAAGCTTTCTTT
clone size: .; V gene: TRBV3-1/TRBV3-2; D gene: TRBD1; J gene: TRBJ1-6; CDR3 protein: CASSRTGGDSPLHF; CDR3 DNA: TGTGCCAGCAGCCGGACAGGGGGGGATTCACCCCTCCACTTT
clone size: .; V gene: TRBV30; D gene: .; J gene: TRBJ1-2; CDR3 protein: CAWSVLAETQGGYTF; CDR3 DNA: TGTGCCTGGAGTGTATTGGCGGAGACCCAAGGAGGCTACACCTTC
clone size: .; V gene: TRBV7-9; D gene: TRBD1; J gene: TRBJ1-2; CDR3 protein: CASSLAATGGTDYGYTF; CDR3 DNA: TGTGCCAGCAGCTTAGCTGCAACAGGGGGTACAGACTATGGCTACACCTTC
clone size: .; V gene: TRBV30; D gene: .; J gene: TRBJ1-2; CDR3 protein: CAWTGRPFNYGYTF; CDR3 DNA: TGTGCCTGGACAGGGCGCCCGTTTAACTATGGCTACACCTTC
clone size: .; V gene: TRBV10-3; D gene: TRBD1; J gene: TRBJ2-7; CDR3 protein: CAHGAGTGSYEQYF; CDR3 DNA: TGTGCCCACGGGGCCGGGACAGGCTCCTACGAGCAGTACTTC
clone size: .; V gene: TRBV3-1/TRBV3-2; D gene: .; J gene: TRBJ1-1; CDR3 protein: CASSLWNTEAFF; CDR3 DNA: TGTGCCAGCAGCCTCTGGAACACTGAAGCTTTCTTT
clone size: .; V gene: TRBV28; D gene: .; J gene: TRBJ1-1; CDR3 protein: CASSLGGSDTEAFF; CDR3 DNA: TGTGCCAGCAGTTTGGGAGGGTCGGACACTGAAGCTTTCTTT